This T cell receptor (beta chain) derives from a study of OX40 agonist ivuxolimab in advanced cancers. A note on the overall study: Ivuxolimab, which targeted the costimulatory receptor OX40 (CD134), was an agonistic, fully human IgG2 monoclonal antibody. Peripheral TCRbeta sequencing aimed to test whether ivuxolimab altered TCR sequence diversity and caused clonal T-cell expansion. Partial responses occurred in three dose-escalation patients, of whom one had hepatocellular carcinoma and two had cutaneous melanoma. The paper covers the monotherapy dose-escalation part of the phase I ivuxolimab trial, which included N ≈ 50 patients. The dose-escalation cohort was 82.7% male with a mean age of roughly 62 years, ranging from roughly 23 to 90. Intravenous ivuxolimab was administered to patients every 2 weeks at six dose levels: 0.01, 0.1, 0.3, 1.5, 3 and 10 mg/kg. Among the approximately 54 dose-escalation patients, about 20 had hepatocellular carcinoma, around 15 melanoma, 9 renal cell carcinoma and 9 head and neck cancer. Patients were allowed to have had prior anti-PD-1, anti-PD-L1 or anti-CTLA-4 therapy, and approximately 39% of the dose-escalation patients had been treated with checkpoint inhibitors. What the work shows at the level of the full study, not this receptor alone: Partial responders in the 0.1-3.0 mg/kg groups had among the lowest normalized peripheral clonal expansion, especially among CD8+ T cells. On average, CD8+ T cells showed more expanded clones than CD4+ T cells after ivuxolimab. Low levels of normalized T-cell clonal expansion were also seen in some patients who did not respond. Which antigens the clonally expanded peripheral T cells were specific for was not determined. At doses from 0.1 to 3.0 mg/kg, clonal expansion was seen in both CD4+ and CD8+ blood T cells between baseline and week 6.

The trial excluded patients who had a history of autoimmune disease or were on systemic immunosuppression. Peripheral blood for TCR sequencing was drawn from every dose cohort at baseline, at cycle 4 day 1 and at cycle 7 day 1. Samples were obtained from an open-label, multicenter, first-in-human phase I dose-escalation trial of ivuxolimab. The trial enrolled adults with locally advanced or metastatic head and neck squamous cell, hepatocellular, melanoma or renal cell carcinoma. Before TCR sequencing, CD4+ T cells and CD8+ T cells from peripheral blood were sorted into separate populations. Based on the germline V gene, the CDR1 and CDR2 sequences are KGHSH and LQKENI. Germline trimming: 3 bases from V, 6 bases from J; junction bases outside gene matches: 10. The CDR3 goes from the cysteine to the phenylalanine over 16 residues. The CDR3 DNA has 48 bases and is translated from base 1. Genomic DNA was isolated from the sorted cells so that the TCRbeta CDR3 region could be sequenced. The immunoSEQ Assay was used for sequencing of TCRbeta CDR3 regions. As stored in TCRdb, this immuneACCESS dataset retains in-frame rearrangements with V and J assigned. A fraction of the clones does not appear; measured against another copy, unresolved V genes explain less than half of the discrepancy, and the remainder lacks a known reason. This sample has about 23,000 clones in its table, and approximately 77% of those were observed once. The ten largest clones take up 2% to 2.5% of the sample.

This clone was observed a few times. The antigen it recognizes is unknown. No per-base quality is available; no much larger clone lies one base away. This clonotype originated in an adult with an advanced solid tumor such as melanoma, head and neck, liver or kidney cancer. The material was CD4+ or CD8+ T cells sorted from blood, obtained in a trial of the OX40 agonist ivuxolimab. Recombination joined TRBV18 with TRBJ1-5; 8 bases in between match TRBD1. The DNA is TGTGCCAGCTCACCGGGGACAGGTAGTGTCGTTCAGCCCCAGCATTTT. Translated, it reads CASSPGTGSVVQPQHF. Reference TRBV18 and TRBJ1-5 genes cover what lies past the CDR3, so the full variable domain is NAGVMQNPRHLVRRRGQEARLRCSPMKGHSHVYWYRQLPEEGLKFMVYLQKENIIDESGMPKERFSAEFPKEGPSILRIQQVVRGDSAAYFCASSPGTGSVVQPQHFGDGTRLSIL.